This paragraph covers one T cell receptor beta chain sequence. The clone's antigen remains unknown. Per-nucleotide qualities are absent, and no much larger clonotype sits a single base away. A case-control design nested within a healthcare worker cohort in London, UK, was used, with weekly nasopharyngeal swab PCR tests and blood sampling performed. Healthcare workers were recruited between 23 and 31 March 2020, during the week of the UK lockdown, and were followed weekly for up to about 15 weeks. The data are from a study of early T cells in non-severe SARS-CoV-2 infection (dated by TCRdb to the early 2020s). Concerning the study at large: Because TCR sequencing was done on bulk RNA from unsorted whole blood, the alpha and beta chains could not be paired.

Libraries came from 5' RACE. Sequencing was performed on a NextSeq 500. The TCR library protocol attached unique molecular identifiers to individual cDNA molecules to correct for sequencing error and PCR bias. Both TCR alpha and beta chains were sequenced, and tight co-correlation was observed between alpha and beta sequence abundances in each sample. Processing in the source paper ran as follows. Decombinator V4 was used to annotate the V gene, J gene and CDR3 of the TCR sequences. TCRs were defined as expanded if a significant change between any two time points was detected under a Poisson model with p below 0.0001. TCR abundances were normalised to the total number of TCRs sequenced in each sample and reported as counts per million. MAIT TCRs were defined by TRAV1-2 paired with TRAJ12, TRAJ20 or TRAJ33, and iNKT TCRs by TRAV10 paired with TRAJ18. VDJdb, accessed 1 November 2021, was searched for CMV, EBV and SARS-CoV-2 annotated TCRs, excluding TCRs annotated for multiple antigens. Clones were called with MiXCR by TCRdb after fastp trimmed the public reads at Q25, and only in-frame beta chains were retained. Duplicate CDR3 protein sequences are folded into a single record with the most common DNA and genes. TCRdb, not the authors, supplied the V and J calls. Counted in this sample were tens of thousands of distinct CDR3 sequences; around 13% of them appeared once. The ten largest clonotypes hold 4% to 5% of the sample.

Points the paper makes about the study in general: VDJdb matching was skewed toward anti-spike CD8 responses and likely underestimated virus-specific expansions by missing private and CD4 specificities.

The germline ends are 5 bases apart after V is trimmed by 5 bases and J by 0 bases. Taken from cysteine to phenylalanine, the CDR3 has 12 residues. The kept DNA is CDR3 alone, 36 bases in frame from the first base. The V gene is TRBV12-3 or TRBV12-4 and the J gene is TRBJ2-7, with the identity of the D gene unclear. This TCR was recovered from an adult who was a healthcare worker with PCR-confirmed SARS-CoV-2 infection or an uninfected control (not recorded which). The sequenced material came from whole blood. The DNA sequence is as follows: TGTGCCAGCAGTGCCTTCTCCTACGAGCAGTACTTC. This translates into CASSAFSYEQYF.